The 27 T cell receptor beta chains listed next were all sequenced from one sample in a study of T cell responses to AZD1222 COVID-19 vaccine. This table comes from immunoSEQ multiplex PCR, and its TCRdb copy is limited to in-frame clones, with some not included. This table has some 110,000 clones, 80% to 85% appearing once. The specimen was peripheral blood, collected on day 0 of AZD1222 vaccination. Receptors were obtained from an adult in good health.

The chain joins TRBV6-5 to TRBJ2-1; the D gene is possibly TRBD2 (6 bases). CDR1 is MNHEY and CDR2 is SVGAGI in the germline V gene. The V end was cut by 2 bases, the J end by 1 base, with 12 bases between. The CDR3 runs 16 residues. CDR3 DNA: TGTGCCAGCAGTTACCTGACTAGTCCATCCTACAATGAGCAGTTCTTC. Its protein is CASSYLTSPSYNEQFF.

The gene calls are TRBV5-1 and TRBJ2-5; the D is unclear. CDR3 size: 13 residues. Germline assignment: CDR1 SGHRS and CDR2 YFSETQ. Trimming cost V 5 bases and J 2 bases, with 10 bases left between them. CDR3 sequence: CASSPTTQETQYF. The CDR3 DNA is TGCGCCAGCAGTCCGACGACTCAAGAGACCCAGTACTTC.

V is TRBV28 and J is TRBJ1-2; D is unclear. This CDR3 spans 11 amino acids. Germline V gene sequence: CDR1 MDHEN, CDR2 SYDVKM. Trimming took off 6 bases at V and 4 bases at J, with 6 bases between the two ends. Written as DNA, the CDR3 is TGTGCCAGCAGCAACCTCTATGGCTACACCTTC. Its translation: CASSNLYGYTF.

This clone was counted between two and nine times. The chain is built from TRBV12-3 or TRBV12-4 and TRBJ1-6; D is unclear. Deletions cut 7 bases from V and 9 bases from J, with 10 bases between. There are 12 residues in the CDR3. CDR3 loop: CASTFRFSPLHF. As DNA, the CDR3 is TGTGCCAGCACCTTCCGGTTTTCACCCCTCCACTTT.

This clone was seen once. The chain has TRBV11-2 and TRBJ2-4, with 11 bases fitting TRBD1. This CDR3 contains 14 residues. CDR1 and CDR2 from the germline V gene are SGHAT and FQNNGV. V shed 1 base, J shed 7 bases, and the junction held 0 bases outside the gene matches. CDR3 amino acids: CASSLGDRGNIQYF. The CDR3 region has the DNA TGTGCCAGCAGCTTAGGGGACAGGGGGAACATTCAGTACTTC.

The chain combines TRBV20-1 with TRBJ2-3; D gene ambiguous. The length of the CDR3 is 13 residues. Germline CDR1 reads DFQATT; CDR2 reads SNEGSKA (reference sequence). The V end was cut by 3 bases, the J end by 10 bases, with 17 bases between. Written as DNA, the CDR3 is TGCAGTGCTAGTCGCTGGGAAGCAAGTGCGCAGTATTTT. This encodes CSASRWEASAQYF.

CDR3 region: CASSKETSGYNEQFF. CDR3 coding DNA: TGTGCCAGCAGCAAAGAGACTAGCGGGTACAATGAGCAGTTCTTC. The rearrangement uses TRBV21-1 and TRBJ2-1; the listed D gene, TRBD2, was not tested against the DNA. TRBV21-1 represents a pseudogene. The CDR3 covers 15 residues.

A remark on this clone: A much larger clonotype is one base distant, so this may be a read error. J is TRBJ2-2 and V is TRBV7-3, with D hard to call. The CDR3 runs 12 residues. Trimming removed 5 bases from V and 3 bases from J, with 4 bases in between. In germline, CDR1 is SGHTA, CDR2 FQGTGA. The CDR3 nucleotides read TGTGCCAGCAGCCCGGACACCGGGGAGCTGTTTTTT. Its protein is CASSPDTGELFF.

V usage is TRBV28 and J usage is TRBJ1-1, with D hard to call. Germline V gene sequence: CDR1 MDHEN, CDR2 SYDVKM. The germline V and J ends were trimmed by 4 bases and 0 bases, with 9 bases remaining between them. The CDR3 is made up of 14 amino acids. CDR3 loop: CASSWGSLNTEAFF. CDR3 DNA: TGTGCCAGCAGTTGGGGTAGTTTGAACACTGAAGCTTTCTTT.

The CDR3 sequence is CASSQRQGNEKLFF. The CDR3 nucleotides are TGTGCCAGCAGCCAACGACAGGGAAATGAAAAACTGTTTTTT. The chain combines TRBV3-1 (or the pseudogene TRBV3-2) with TRBJ1-4, with 7 positions matching TRBD1. Germline-derived CDR1 and CDR2 are LGHDT and YNNKEL (reference sequence). The CDR3 length is 14 residues. The junction had 2 bases not matched to a gene; V was cut back by 2 bases and J by 5 bases.

In its sample, this clone was seen once. The J gene is TRBJ2-3, the V gene TRBV28; TRBD2 might be the D (6 bases). The V gene's germline CDR1 is MDHEN and CDR2 SYDVKM. The CDR3 runs 16 residues. V was trimmed by 5 bases and J by 4 bases, leaving 19 bases between them. CDR3 region: CASSATRGDWSDTQYF. DNA of the CDR3: TGTGCCAGCAGTGCGACTAGAGGGGATTGGTCAGATACGCAGTATTTT.

The chain employs TRBV29-1 and TRBJ1-1; 7 bases fit TRBD1. The CDR3 contains 13 residues. V lost 6 bases to trimming and J lost 2 bases; unmatched junction nucleotides: 6. CDR1 and CDR2 (germline): SQVTM, ANQGSEA. The CDR3 protein is CSVDRAGNTEAFF. The CDR3 DNA follows: TGCAGCGTCGACAGGGCGGGTAACACTGAAGCTTTCTTT. The complete variable domain, with remaining parts taken from reference TRBV29-1 and TRBJ1-1, reads SAVISQKPSRDICQRGTSLTIQCQVDSQVTMMFWYRQQPGQSLTLIATANQGSEATYESGFVIDKFPISRPNLTFSTLTVSNMSPEDSSIYLCSVDRAGNTEAFFGQGTRLTVV.

The CDR3 spells CASSQERSSYEQYF. In nucleotides, the CDR3 is TGTGCCAGCAGCCAAGAAAGGAGCTCCTACGAGCAGTACTTC. The rearrangement uses TRBV4-2 and TRBJ2-7; no definite D call. CDR3 size: 14 residues. CDR1 is LGHNA, CDR2 YNFKEQ, per germline. V was clipped by 0 bases and J by 0 bases, with 6 bases between them.

The rearrangement uses TRBV12-3 or TRBV12-4 and TRBJ1-2; D gene unclear. V was cut by 6 bases and J by 1 base, with 9 bases left in between. CDR3 length equals 13 residues. The CDR3 loop reads CASSLGINYGYTF. CDR3 coding DNA: TGTGCCAGCAGCCTGGGGATTAACTATGGCTACACCTTC.

V and J are TRBV7-2 and TRBJ2-7; 9 bases agree with TRBD2. The J segment lost 6 bases and the V segment lost 1 base, leaving 10 bases of the junction unmatched. This CDR3 is 16 amino acids long. The germline gives CDR1 SGHTA, CDR2 FQGNSA. The CDR3 DNA reads as TGTGCCAGCAGCTTAGTAGGGGGCGGGAGGGCCTCCGAGCAGTACTTC. Its protein product is CASSLVGGGRASEQYF.

This chain joins TRBV5-1 and TRBJ2-3; 10 nucleotides agree with TRBD2. V shed 6 bases and J 2 bases; nucleotides not matched to a gene: 9. Germline assignment: CDR1 SGHRS and CDR2 YFSETQ. There are 16 residues in the CDR3. The CDR3 region is CASKWLAGALTDTQYF. In DNA form, the CDR3 reads TGCGCCAGCAAGTGGCTAGCGGGGGCCCTCACAGATACGCAGTATTTT.

The chain is built from TRBV30 and TRBJ1-5; 8 nucleotides line up with TRBD1. This CDR3 is built from 14 residues. CDR1 is GTSNPN and CDR2 is SVGIG in the germline V gene (reference sequence). With V trimmed by 2 bases and J by 7 bases, 7 bases remained unmatched. The CDR3: CAWSSLTGEQPQHF. CDR3 DNA sequence: TGTGCCTGGAGTAGTTTGACAGGGGAACAGCCCCAGCATTTT.

The sample holds one count of this clone. The rearrangement joins TRBV10-3 to TRBJ2-2; TRBD1 might be the D (6 bases). CDR1 ENHRY and CDR2 SYGVKD come from the germline V gene. The V and J ends lost 6 bases and 4 bases respectively, with 12 bases between them. This CDR3 comprises 14 residues. CDR3 sequence: CAIRQGGGTGELFF. The CDR3 DNA reads TGTGCCATCAGACAGGGTGGGGGCACCGGGGAGCTGTTTTTT.

In its sample, this clone was seen many times. V and J are TRBV28 and TRBJ1-2; the D is unclear. CDR1 MDHEN and CDR2 SYDVKM come from the germline V gene. CDR3 length: 12 amino acids. The germline V and J ends were trimmed by 7 bases and 5 bases, with 11 bases remaining between them. The CDR3 region has the DNA TGTGCCAGCATATCCTCCCTGTATGGCTACACCTTC. The encoded protein is CASISSLYGYTF.

V gene TRBV7-2 combines with J gene TRBJ1-1; D possibly corresponds to TRBD1 (6 bases). Deletions cut 1 base from V and 0 bases from J, with 12 bases between. This CDR3 spans 16 amino acids. Per germline, CDR1 SGHTA and CDR2 FQGNSA. The CDR3 spells CASSLGEGGVNTEAFF. The CDR3 DNA reads as TGTGCCAGCAGCTTAGGGGAAGGGGGGGTGAACACTGAAGCTTTCTTT.

The V call is TRBV11-3, the J call TRBJ1-1, with TRBD1 identical over 10 bases. The trim removed 1 base at V and 1 base at J, leaving 3 bases unmatched. The CDR3 totals 16 residues. Germline CDR1 SGHNT, CDR2 YENEEA. The CDR3: CASSLGGDRGNTEAFF. DNA of the CDR3: TGTGCCAGCAGCTTAGGAGGGGACAGGGGGAACACTGAAGCTTTCTTT.

The chain combines TRBV5-1 with TRBJ1-2, with 12 bases that match TRBD1. This CDR3 spans 15 amino acids. Unmatched junction bases numbered 3, after V lost 1 base and J lost 5 bases. CDR1 is SGHRS and CDR2 is YFSETQ in the germline V gene. The CDR3 protein is CASSLWDRGLYGYTF. DNA for the CDR3: TGCGCCAGCAGCTTGTGGGACAGGGGGCTGTATGGCTACACCTTC.

This rearrangement joins TRBV5-1 to TRBJ2-3, with D maybe TRBD2 (5 bases). Germline values: CDR1 SGHRS, CDR2 YFSETQ. The CDR3 consists of 15 residues. The V and J ends lost 0 bases and 3 bases respectively, with 11 bases between them. This CDR3 reads CASSLAGEATDTQYF. The CDR3 region has the DNA TGCGCCAGCAGCTTGGCCGGGGAAGCGACAGATACGCAGTATTTT.

V gene TRBV11-2 combines with J gene TRBJ2-2; D call uncertain. This CDR3 spans 15 amino acids. Trimming left V 2 bases short and J 5 bases short, with 12 bases between. CDR1 is SGHAT, CDR2 FQNNGV, per germline. In nucleotides, the CDR3 is TGTGCCAGCAGCTTAAGGGTTGTAGAAACCGGGGAGCTGTTTTTT. Translating gives CASSLRVVETGELFF.

This chain links TRBV11-2 with TRBJ1-3; a weak D match, TRBD1 (5 bases). This CDR3 is 15 amino acids long. Trimming took off 5 bases at V and 0 bases at J, with 11 bases between the two ends. The germline V gene has CDR1 SGHAT and CDR2 FQNNGV. CDR3 nucleotides: TGTGCCAGCAGCCCAGGGACGGTCTCTGGAAACACCATATATTTT. It encodes CASSPGTVSGNTIYF.

CDR3 sequence: CASSYGQGTNEKLFF. CDR3 DNA: TGCGCCAGCAGCTACGGACAGGGGACTAATGAAAAACTGTTTTTT. The chain joins TRBV5-1 to TRBJ1-4; TRBD1 aligns across 9 bases. CDR3 length equals 15 residues. V was clipped by 3 bases and J by 2 bases; unmatched bases: 2. Germline V CDR1 and CDR2: SGHRS, YFSETQ.

This chain links TRBV5-1 with TRBJ1-1; D remains ambiguous. From germline, CDR1 is SGHRS and CDR2 YFSETQ. The CDR3 is 13 residues long. V shed 3 bases and J shed 4 bases, with 10 bases lying between them. CDR3 bases: TGCGCCAGCAGCTCCGGCTTGGCCACTGAAGCTTTCTTT. Protein product: CASSSGLATEAFF.